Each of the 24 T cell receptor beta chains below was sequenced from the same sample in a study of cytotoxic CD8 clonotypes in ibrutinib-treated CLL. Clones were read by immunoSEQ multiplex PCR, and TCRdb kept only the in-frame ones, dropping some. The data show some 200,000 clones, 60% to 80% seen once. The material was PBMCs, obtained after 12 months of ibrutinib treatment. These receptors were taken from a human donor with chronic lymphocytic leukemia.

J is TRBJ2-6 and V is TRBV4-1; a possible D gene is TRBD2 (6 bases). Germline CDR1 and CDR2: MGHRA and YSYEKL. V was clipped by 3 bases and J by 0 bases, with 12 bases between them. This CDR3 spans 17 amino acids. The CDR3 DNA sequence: TGCGCCAGCAGCCAGCGGGACTTAAGCTCTGGGGCCAACGTCCTGACTTTC. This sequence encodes CASSQRDLSSGANVLTF.

CDR3 protein: CASSQPSYRGGHNEQFF. CDR3 coding DNA: TGCGCCAGCAGCCAACCTAGTTATAGGGGGGGGCACAATGAGCAGTTCTTC. This chain joins TRBV4-1 and TRBJ2-1, with D possibly TRBD2 on 7 matching bases. Germline CDR1 and CDR2: MGHRA and YSYEKL. The CDR3 runs to 17 residues. V was trimmed by 2 bases and J by 5 bases, leaving 19 bases between them.

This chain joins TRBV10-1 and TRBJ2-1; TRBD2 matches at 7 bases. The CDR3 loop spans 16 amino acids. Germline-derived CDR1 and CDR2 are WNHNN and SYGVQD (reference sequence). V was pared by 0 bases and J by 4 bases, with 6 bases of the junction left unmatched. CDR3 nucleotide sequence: TGCGCCAGCAGTGAGTCTGCTAGCGGTACTTACAATGAGCAGTTCTTC. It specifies CASSESASGTYNEQFF.

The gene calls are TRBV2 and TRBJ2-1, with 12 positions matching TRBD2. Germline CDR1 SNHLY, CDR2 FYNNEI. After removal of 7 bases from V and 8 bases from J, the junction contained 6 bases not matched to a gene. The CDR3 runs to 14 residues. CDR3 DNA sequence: TGTGCCAGCACTGCTAGCGGGAGGGATCATGAGCAGTTCTTC. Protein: CASTASGRDHEQFF.

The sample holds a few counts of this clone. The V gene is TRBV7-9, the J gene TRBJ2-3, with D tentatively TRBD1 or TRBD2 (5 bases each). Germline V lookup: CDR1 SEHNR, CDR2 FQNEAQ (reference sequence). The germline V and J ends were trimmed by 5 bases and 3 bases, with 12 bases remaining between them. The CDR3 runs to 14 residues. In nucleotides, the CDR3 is TGTGCCAGCAGCCGAAATGGGGGAACAGATACGCAGTATTTT. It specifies CASSRNGGTDTQYF. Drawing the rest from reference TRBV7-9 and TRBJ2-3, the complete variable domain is DTGVSQNPRHKITKRGQNVTFRCDPISEHNRLYWYRQTLGQGPEFLTYFQNEAQLEKSRLLSDRFSAERPKGSFSTLEIQRTEQGDSAMYLCASSRNGGTDTQYFGPGTRLTVL.

The DNA of the CDR3 is TGTGCCAGCAGCCCCCGGGACAACCAAAAACTGTTTTTT. Translated: CASSPRDNQKLFF. V and J are TRBV7-9 and TRBJ1-4; D is perhaps TRBD1 (6 bases). With 5 bases removed from V and 9 bases from J, the gap between germline ends came to 13 bases. Germline V lookup: CDR1 SEHNR, CDR2 FQNEAQ (reference sequence). The CDR3 runs to 13 residues.

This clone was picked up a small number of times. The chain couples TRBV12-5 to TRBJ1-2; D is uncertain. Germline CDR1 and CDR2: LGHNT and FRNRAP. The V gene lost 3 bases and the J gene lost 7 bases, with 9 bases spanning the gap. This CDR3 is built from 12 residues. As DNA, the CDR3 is TGTGCTAGTGGTTTACCCTCGGGTGGCTACACCTTC. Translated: CASGLPSGGYTF. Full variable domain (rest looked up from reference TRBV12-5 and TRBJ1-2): DARVTQTPRHKVTEMGQEVTMRCQPILGHNTVFWYRQTMMQGLELLAYFRNRAPLDDSGMPKDRFSAEMPDATLATLKIQPSEPRDSAVYFCASGLPSGGYTFGSGTRLTVV.

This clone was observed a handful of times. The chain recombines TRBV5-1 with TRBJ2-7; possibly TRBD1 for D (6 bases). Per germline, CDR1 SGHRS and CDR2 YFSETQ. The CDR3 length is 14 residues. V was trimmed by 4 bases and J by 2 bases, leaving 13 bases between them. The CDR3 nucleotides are TGCGCCAGCAGCACCGGGGACATAGCCTACGAGCAGTACTTC. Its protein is CASSTGDIAYEQYF.

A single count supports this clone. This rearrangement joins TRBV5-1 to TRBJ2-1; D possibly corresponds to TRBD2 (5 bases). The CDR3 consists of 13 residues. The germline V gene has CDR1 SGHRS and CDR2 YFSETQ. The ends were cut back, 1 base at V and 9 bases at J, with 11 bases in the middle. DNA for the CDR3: TGCGCCAGCAGCTTGACAGCGGTCGGTGAGCAGTTCTTC. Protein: CASSLTAVGEQFF.

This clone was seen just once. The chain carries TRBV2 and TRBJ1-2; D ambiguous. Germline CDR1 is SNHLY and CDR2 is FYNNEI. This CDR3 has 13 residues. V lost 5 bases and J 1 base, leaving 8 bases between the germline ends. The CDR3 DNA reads TGTGCCAGCAGTCCGGACTTTAACTATGGCTACACCTTC. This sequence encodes CASSPDFNYGYTF.

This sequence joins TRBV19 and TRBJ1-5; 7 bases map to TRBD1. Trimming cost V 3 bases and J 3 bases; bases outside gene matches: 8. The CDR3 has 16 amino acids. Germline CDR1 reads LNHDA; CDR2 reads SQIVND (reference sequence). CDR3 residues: CASSMSTGASNQPQHF. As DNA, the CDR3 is TGTGCCAGTAGTATGTCCACAGGGGCTTCCAATCAGCCCCAGCATTTT.

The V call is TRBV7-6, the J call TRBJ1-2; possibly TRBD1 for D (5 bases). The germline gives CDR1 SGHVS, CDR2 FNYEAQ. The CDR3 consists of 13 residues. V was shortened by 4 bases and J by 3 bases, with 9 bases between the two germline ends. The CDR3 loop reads CASSSGLDYGYTF. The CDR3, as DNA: TGTGCCAGCAGCTCGGGACTGGACTATGGCTACACCTTC.

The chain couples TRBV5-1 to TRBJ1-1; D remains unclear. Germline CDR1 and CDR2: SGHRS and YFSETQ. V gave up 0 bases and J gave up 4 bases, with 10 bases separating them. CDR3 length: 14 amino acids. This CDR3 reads CASSLDPGSTEAFF. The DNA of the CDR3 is TGCGCCAGCAGCTTGGACCCCGGGAGCACTGAAGCTTTCTTT.

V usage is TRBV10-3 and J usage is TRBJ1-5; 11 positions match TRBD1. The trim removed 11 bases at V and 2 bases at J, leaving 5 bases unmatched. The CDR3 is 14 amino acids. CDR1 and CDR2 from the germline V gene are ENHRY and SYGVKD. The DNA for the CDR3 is TGTGCCGCGGGGACAGGGGGGGGCAATCAGCCCCAGCATTTT. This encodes CAAGTGGGNQPQHF.

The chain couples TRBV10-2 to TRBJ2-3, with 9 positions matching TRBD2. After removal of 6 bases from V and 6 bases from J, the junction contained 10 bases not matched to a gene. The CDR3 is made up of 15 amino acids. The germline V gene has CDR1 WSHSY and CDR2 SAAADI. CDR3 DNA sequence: TGCGCCAGCAGGATGTTAGCGGGGGTCTGGGATACGCAGTATTTT. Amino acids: CASRMLAGVWDTQYF.

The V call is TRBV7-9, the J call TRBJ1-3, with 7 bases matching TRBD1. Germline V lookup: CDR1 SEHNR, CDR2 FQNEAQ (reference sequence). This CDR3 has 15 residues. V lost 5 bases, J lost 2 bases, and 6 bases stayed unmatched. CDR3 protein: CASSKGTVTGNTIYF. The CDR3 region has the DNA TGTGCCAGCAGCAAAGGGACAGTCACTGGAAACACCATATATTTT.

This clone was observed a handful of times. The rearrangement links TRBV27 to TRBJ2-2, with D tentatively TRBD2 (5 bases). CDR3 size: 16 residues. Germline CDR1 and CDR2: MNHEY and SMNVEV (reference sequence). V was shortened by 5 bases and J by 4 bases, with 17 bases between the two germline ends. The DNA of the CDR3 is TGTGCCAGCAGTCGCACGGGATACTTCCCCACCGGGGAGCTGTTTTTT. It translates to CASSRTGYFPTGELFF.

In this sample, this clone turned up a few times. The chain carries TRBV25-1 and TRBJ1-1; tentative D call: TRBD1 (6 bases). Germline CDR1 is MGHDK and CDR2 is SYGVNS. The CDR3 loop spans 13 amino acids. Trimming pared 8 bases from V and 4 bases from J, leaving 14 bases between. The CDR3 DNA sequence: TGTGCCAGCGCCCACCGGGGGCTCACTGAAGCTTTCTTT. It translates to CASAHRGLTEAFF.

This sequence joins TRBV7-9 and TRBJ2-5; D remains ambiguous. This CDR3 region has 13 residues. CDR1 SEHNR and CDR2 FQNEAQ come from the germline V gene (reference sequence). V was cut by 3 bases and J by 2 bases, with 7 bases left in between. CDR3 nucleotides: TGTGCCAGCAGCTTGGACGGTCAAGAGACCCAGTACTTC. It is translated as CASSLDGQETQYF.

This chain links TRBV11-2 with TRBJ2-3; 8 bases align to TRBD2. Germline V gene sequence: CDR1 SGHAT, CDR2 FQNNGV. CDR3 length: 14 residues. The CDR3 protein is CASAGVFFTDTQYF. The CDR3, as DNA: TGTGCTTCAGCGGGAGTTTTCTTCACAGATACGCAGTATTTT.

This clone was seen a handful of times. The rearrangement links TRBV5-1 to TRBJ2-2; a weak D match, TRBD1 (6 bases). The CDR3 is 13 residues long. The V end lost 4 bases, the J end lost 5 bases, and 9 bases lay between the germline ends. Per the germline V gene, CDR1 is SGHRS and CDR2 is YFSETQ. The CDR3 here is CASSLQGTGELFF. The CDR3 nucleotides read TGCGCCAGCAGCCTACAGGGAACCGGGGAGCTGTTTTTT.

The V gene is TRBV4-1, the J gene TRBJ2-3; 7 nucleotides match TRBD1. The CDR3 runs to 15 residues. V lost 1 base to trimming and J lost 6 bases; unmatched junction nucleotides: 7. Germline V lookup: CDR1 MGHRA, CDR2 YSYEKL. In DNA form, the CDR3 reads TGCGCCAGCAGCCAAGTACAGGGGAGTGTGGATACGCAGTATTTT. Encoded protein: CASSQVQGSVDTQYF.

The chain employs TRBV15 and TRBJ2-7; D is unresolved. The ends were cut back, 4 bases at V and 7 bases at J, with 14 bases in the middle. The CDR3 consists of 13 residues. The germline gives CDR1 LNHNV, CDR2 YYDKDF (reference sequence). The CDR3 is CATSILFAQEQYF. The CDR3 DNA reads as TGTGCCACCAGCATTCTCTTTGCTCAAGAGCAGTACTTC.

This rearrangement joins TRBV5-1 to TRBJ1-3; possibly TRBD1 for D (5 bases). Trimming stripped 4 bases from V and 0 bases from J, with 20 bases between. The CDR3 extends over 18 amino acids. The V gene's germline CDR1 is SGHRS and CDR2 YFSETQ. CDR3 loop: CASSTRVTPSSSGNTIYF. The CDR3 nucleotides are TGCGCCAGCAGCACCAGGGTGACCCCCTCTTCCTCTGGAAACACCATATATTTT.